Below are 28 T cell receptor beta chains sequenced from a single sample in a study of vaccination effects on CD4 cells after COVID-19 (dated by TCRdb to 2021 to 2024). Library construction relied on the immunoSEQ multiplex PCR assay. The table comes from immuneACCESS by way of TCRdb, which keeps in-frame sequences with V and J called. Part of the clones is missing from these tables; in studies checked, under half for an unresolved V gene and the rest for unknown reasons. This sample gives 42,000 or so clones in total; 75% of them show up just once. Over 25% of the sample lies in the top ten. Which antigens these TCRs recognize remains unknown. In the ViraFEST assay, PBMC were stimulated with viral peptide pools, and TCR sequencing was then used to find antigen-specific CD4+ T cell clonotypes based on their expansion. After around ten days of culture, CD4+ T cells were isolated with the EasySep CD4+ T cell isolation kit. Convalescent patients had PCR-confirmed SARS-CoV-2 infection between March and December 2020, before Alpha, Beta and Delta variants emerged in the United States.

The input for sequencing was CD4+ T cells from PBMCs cultured with a peptide pool, taken before COVID-19 vaccination. The receptors derive from a human donor who had a prior SARS-CoV-2 infection.

The chain has TRBV5-1 and TRBJ2-7; 12 bases agree with TRBD2. Trimming at V came to 4 bases and at J to 4 bases, leaving 3 bases not matched to a gene. Per the germline V gene, CDR1 is SGHRS and CDR2 is YFSETQ. The length of the CDR3 is 14 residues. CDR3 bases: TGCGCCAGCAGCGTGACTAGCGGGAGTTACGAGCAGTACTTC. Translated, it gives CASSVTSGSYEQYF.

J is TRBJ2-7 and V is TRBV9; D assignment may be TRBD1 or TRBD2 (5 bases each). V lost 0 bases and J 0 bases, leaving 16 bases between the germline ends. Germline V gene data show CDR1 as SGDLS and CDR2 as YYNGEE. The CDR3 spans 17 residues. As DNA, the CDR3 is TGTGCCAGCAGCGTAGATTTTGGGACGGATTCCTCCTACGAGCAGTACTTC. Protein product: CASSVDFGTDSSYEQYF. Full variable domain (remainder filled in from reference TRBV9 and TRBJ2-7): DSGVTQTPKHLITATGQRVTLRCSPRSGDLSVYWYQQSLDQGLQFLIQYYNGEERAKGNILERFSAQQFPDLHSELNLSSLELGDSALYFCASSVDFGTDSSYEQYFGPGTRLTVT.

V and J are TRBV18 and TRBJ2-7; D ambiguous. Germline V gives CDR1 KGHSH, CDR2 LQKENI. The V end was cut by 1 base, the J end by 3 bases, with 4 bases between. The CDR3 spans 12 residues. The CDR3 region has the DNA TGTGCCAGCTCACCACATAACTACGAGCAGTACTTC. This sequence encodes CASSPHNYEQYF.

The rearrangement joins TRBV7-9 to TRBJ2-2, with unresolved D. Trimming took 2 bases from V and 3 from J, leaving 10 bases between them. This CDR3 comprises 15 residues. Germline CDR1 SEHNR, CDR2 FQNEAQ (reference sequence). This CDR3 reads CASSLWATDTGELFF. DNA for the CDR3: TGTGCCAGCAGCTTATGGGCCACCGACACCGGGGAGCTGTTTTTT.

The genes are TRBV12-3 or TRBV12-4 and TRBJ1-1; 7 bases align to TRBD1. The V gene end was trimmed by 8 bases and the J gene end by 9 bases; junction bases not matched to a gene: 9. CDR3 length: 12 residues. In DNA form, the CDR3 reads TGTGCCAGCGGTCAGGGGGGGGTCCAAGCTTTCTTT. It is translated as CASGQGGVQAFF.

This chain uses TRBV4-1 with TRBJ1-3; D unresolved. This CDR3 has 15 residues. Trimming left V 0 bases short and J 2 bases short, with 8 bases between. Per germline, CDR1 MGHRA and CDR2 YSYEKL. In nucleotides, the CDR3 is TGCGCCAGCAGCCAAGATATGGTTACTGGAAACACCATATATTTT. Its translation: CASSQDMVTGNTIYF.

This clone came up a few times. The chain is built from TRBV7-2 and TRBJ1-6; a weak D match, TRBD1 (5 bases). Germline V gene lookup returns CDR1 SGHTA and CDR2 FQGNSA. This CDR3 comprises 13 residues. V was shortened by 4 bases and J by 10 bases, with 11 bases between the two germline ends. CDR3 DNA sequence: TGTGCCAGCAGCTCACAGGCGGGCTCACCCCTCCACTTT. Residues: CASSSQAGSPLHF. The full variable domain, its missing parts supplied by reference TRBV7-2 and TRBJ1-6, is GAGVSQSPSNKVTEKGKDVELRCDPISGHTALYWYRQSLGQGLEFLIYFQGNSAPDKSGLPSDRFSAERTGGSVSTLTIQRTQQEDSAVYLCASSSQAGSPLHFGNGTRLTVT.

The V call is TRBV9, the J call TRBJ2-1; the match to TRBD1 covers 9 bases. V dropped 0 bases and J dropped 3; count of bases not matched to a gene: 4. Germline V lookup: CDR1 SGDLS, CDR2 YYNGEE. CDR3 length equals 16 residues. The CDR3 DNA follows: TGTGCCAGCAGCGTAGAGGGACAGGGATACTACAATGAGCAGTTCTTC. Protein product: CASSVEGQGYYNEQFF.

The J gene is TRBJ2-5, the V gene TRBV12-3 or TRBV12-4; D is ambiguous. The CDR3 is made up of 11 amino acids. Trimming took 3 bases from V and 11 from J, leaving 10 bases between them. The CDR3 nucleotides are TGTGCCAGCAGTTTCGGCGAGGTTCAGTACTTC. Protein product: CASSFGEVQYF.

This clone was observed once. Within the sample, other DNA sequences also encode this same CDR3. The chain couples TRBV11-3 to TRBJ2-5; D is uncertain. The CDR3 consists of 12 residues. Germline assignment: CDR1 SGHNT and CDR2 YENEEA. Trimming took 6 bases from V and 2 from J, leaving 7 bases between them. The CDR3 sequence: CASSRPQETQYF. In nucleotides, the CDR3 is TGTGCCAGCAGTCGACCACAAGAGACCCAGTACTTC.

The chain couples TRBV29-1 to TRBJ1-2; 8 bases align to TRBD1. CDR3 length: 14 residues. CDR1 is SQVTM, CDR2 ANQGSEA, per germline. V lost 6 bases to trimming and J lost 8 bases; unmatched junction nucleotides: 14. As DNA, the CDR3 is TGCAGCGTCGAAATAGGACAGGGATCGACCGGCTACACCTTC. Protein product: CSVEIGQGSTGYTF. The full variable domain, its missing parts supplied by reference TRBV29-1 and TRBJ1-2, is SAVISQKPSRDICQRGTSLTIQCQVDSQVTMMFWYRQQPGQSLTLIATANQGSEATYESGFVIDKFPISRPNLTFSTLTVSNMSPEDSSIYLCSVEIGQGSTGYTFGSGTRLTVV.

The chain has TRBV9 and TRBJ1-3; D may be TRBD1 (5 bases). V lost 2 bases to trimming and J lost 2 bases, with 11 bases between them. The V gene's germline CDR1 is SGDLS and CDR2 YYNGEE. The length of the CDR3 is 15 residues. The CDR3 region is CASSVVGVTGNTIYF. CDR3 DNA: TGTGCCAGCAGCGTGGTAGGGGTAACTGGAAACACCATATATTTT.

The chain carries TRBV27 and TRBJ1-4, with TRBD1 matching over 8 bases. There are 14 residues in the CDR3. After removal of 6 bases from V and 6 bases from J, the junction contained 6 bases not matched to a gene. The germline V gene encodes CDR1 MNHEY and CDR2 SMNVEV (reference sequence). CDR3 DNA: TGTGCCAGCAGACCAGGACAGGGTTATGAAAAACTGTTTTTT. Translated, it gives CASRPGQGYEKLFF.

Here the CDR3 reads CASASSAGVGDEQFF. As DNA, the CDR3 is TGTGCCAGCGCCAGTTCCGCGGGAGTTGGGGATGAGCAGTTCTTC. The V call is TRBV18, the J call TRBJ2-1, with TRBD2 matching over 7 bases. This CDR3 contains 15 residues. Germline assignment: CDR1 KGHSH and CDR2 LQKENI. J gave up 8 bases and V 8 bases, and 15 bases lay outside the gene matches.

The V and J genes are TRBV4-1 and TRBJ2-2; D is perhaps TRBD2 (6 bases). Trimming removed 2 bases at V and 10 bases at J, with 17 bases between. The germline gives CDR1 MGHRA, CDR2 YSYEKL. This CDR3 has 15 residues. CDR3 nucleotide sequence: TGCGCCAGCAGCCAATTATGGAGGGGTAGAGAGGAGCTGTTTTTT. Amino acids: CASSQLWRGREELFF.

This chain uses TRBV5-6 with TRBJ2-2, with D unclear. Trimming cost V 0 bases and J 8 bases, with 8 bases left between them. The germline V gene has CDR1 SGHDT and CDR2 YYEEEE. The CDR3 runs to 13 residues. DNA for the CDR3: TGTGCCAGCAGCTTGGGAGTAATAGGGGAGCTGTTTTTT. Translated: CASSLGVIGELFF.

The rearrangement joins TRBV11-3 to TRBJ2-7; 11 nucleotides line up with TRBD2. The CDR3 loop spans 14 amino acids. Germline trimming cut 5 bases from V and 9 bases from J; bases unmatched to any gene: 9. Germline V gene lookup returns CDR1 SGHNT and CDR2 YENEEA. The CDR3, as DNA: TGTGCCAGCAGCATTAGCGGGAGGGCCGTGACGCAGTACTTC. Protein: CASSISGRAVTQYF.

The V call is TRBV6-1, the J call TRBJ1-2; the D gene is possibly TRBD1 (5 bases). The germline V gene encodes CDR1 MNHNS and CDR2 SASEGT. The CDR3 covers 12 residues. V dropped 5 bases and J dropped 8 bases, with 12 bases sitting between them. CDR3: CASSSGGEGYTF. Written as DNA, the CDR3 is TGTGCCAGCAGTTCCGGGGGGGAGGGCTACACCTTC.

The sample holds one count of this clone. The chain uses TRBV30 and TRBJ1-5; D gene uncertain. The CDR3 totals 12 residues. V lost 0 bases and J 7 bases, leaving 7 bases between the germline ends. Germline CDR1 reads GTSNPN; CDR2 reads SVGIG (reference sequence). The CDR3 DNA follows: TGTGCCTGGAGTGTAATGGGGCAGCCCCAGCATTTT. It is translated as CAWSVMGQPQHF.

This clone occurred a few times. This chain links TRBV5-1 with TRBJ2-2; the D is unclear. Germline lookup yields CDR1 SGHRS and CDR2 YFSETQ. This CDR3 has 16 amino acids. V was pared by 0 bases and J by 3 bases, with 12 bases between. CDR3 sequence: CASSLAGITDTGELFF. DNA of the CDR3: TGCGCCAGCAGCTTGGCTGGGATTACTGACACCGGGGAGCTGTTTTTT. The variable domain in full, with the rest retrieved from reference TRBV5-1 and TRBJ2-2, is KAGVTQTPRYLIKTRGQQVTLSCSPISGHRSVSWYQQTPGQGLQFLFEYFSETQRNKGNFPGRFSGRQFSNSRSEMNVSTLELGDSALYLCASSLAGITDTGELFFGEGSRLTVL.

In its sample, this clone was seen a few times. The chain uses TRBV5-1 and TRBJ2-1; 11 nucleotides match TRBD2. The CDR3 totals 16 residues. Germline lookup yields CDR1 SGHRS and CDR2 YFSETQ. The V and J ends lost 0 bases and 3 bases, in that order; junction bases with no gene match: 2. CDR3 nucleotides: TGCGCCAGCAGCTTGGATGGGACTAGCGGCTACAATGAGCAGTTCTTC. This encodes CASSLDGTSGYNEQFF.

The V gene is TRBV6-5, the J gene TRBJ2-5; D gene uncertain. CDR3 size: 15 residues. The V gene's germline CDR1 is MNHEY and CDR2 SVGAGI. Trimming took 3 bases from V and 5 from J, leaving 16 bases between them. The CDR3 region is CASSYYGLTGETQYF. The CDR3 DNA reads as TGTGCCAGCAGTTATTACGGTCTAACTGGGGAGACCCAGTACTTC.

The chain joins TRBV7-2 to TRBJ2-6; no definite D call. Germline V lookup: CDR1 SGHTA, CDR2 FQGNSA. This CDR3 has 15 residues. V dropped 2 bases and J dropped 0 bases, with 5 bases sitting between them. The CDR3 DNA sequence: TGTGCCAGCAGCTTATGGAACTCTGGGGCCAACGTCCTGACTTTC. Protein: CASSLWNSGANVLTF.

This chain links TRBV19 with TRBJ2-5; D may match TRBD1 or TRBD2 (6 bases each). Between the trimmed V and J ends, which lost 10 bases and 5 bases, there was a span of 14 bases. Germline-derived CDR1 and CDR2 are LNHDA and SQIVND (reference sequence). The CDR3 is 12 amino acids. Here the CDR3 DNA reads TGTGCCACCCGACAGGCGGGGGAGACCCAGTACTTC. It translates to CATRQAGETQYF.

This clone was picked up one time. This chain connects TRBV18 to TRBJ2-1; 10 positions agree with TRBD2. Germline V gene data show CDR1 as KGHSH and CDR2 as LQKENI. V lost 6 bases to trimming and J lost 7 bases; unmatched junction nucleotides: 9. The CDR3 is 15 residues long. This CDR3 reads CASSHGLADLNEQFF. The CDR3, as DNA: TGTGCCAGCTCGCACGGACTAGCGGACTTAAATGAGCAGTTCTTC.

This clone occurred a few times. This chain's CDR3 is CASSLGRVYNQPQHF. CDR3 sequence (DNA): TGTGCCAGCAGCTTAGGTAGAGTGTACAATCAGCCCCAGCATTTT. This chain joins TRBV7-8 and TRBJ1-5; D unresolved. V lost 1 base and J 3 bases, leaving 10 bases between the germline ends. Germline CDR1 reads SGHVS; CDR2 reads FQNEAQ. The CDR3 length is 15 residues.

The rearrangement links TRBV15 to TRBJ2-3, with TRBD2 identical over 8 bases. The CDR3 sequence is 14 residues long. J gave up 4 bases and V 8 bases, and 8 bases lay outside the gene matches. Germline V lookup: CDR1 LNHNV, CDR2 YYDKDF (reference sequence). This CDR3 reads CATRRGGGSDTQYF. CDR3 sequence (DNA): TGTGCCACCCGACGGGGGGGAGGGTCAGATACGCAGTATTTT.

This chain links TRBV5-4 with TRBJ2-7, with D perhaps matching TRBD1 or TRBD2 (6 bases each). Trimming removed 0 bases from V and 5 bases from J, with 18 bases in between. CDR1 is SGHNT, CDR2 YYREEE, per germline (reference sequence). The CDR3 runs to 16 residues. The CDR3: CASSLEGGQVGDEQYF. CDR3 sequence (DNA): TGTGCCAGCAGCTTGGAAGGGGGGCAGGTCGGCGACGAGCAGTACTTC.